The rows below give T cell receptor beta chains drawn from one sample of a study of human T cells and chemical hapten exposure. TCRdb independently ran MiXCR on the RACE reads; one entry per CDR3 protein. The table records fewer than 200,000 distinct CDR3 sequences, roughly a quarter of them present only once. The material was whole blood, obtained in connection with sensitization to the hapten diphenylcyclopropenone (DPC). These TCRs come from a young woman with alopecia areata. Some clones in this sample may be carry-over from other donors' samples. Both conserved end residues are part of each CDR3. Fields, in order: clone size, V gene, CDR3 protein. Clone size is not always given. Where it is, it says once, few, many or a class for expanded clones.

few,TRBV6-5,CASSGGQTQFF
few,TRBV13,CASSPGLGYNEQFF
NA,TRBV20-1,CSAPSAPSYEQYF
few,TRBV7-2,CASSFTSGRAGSSYEQYF
few,TRBV24-1,CATSDLENQPQHF
few,TRBV19,CASRRLAGGPRARNEQFF
NA,TRBV4-3,CASSLRTGEKTQYF
NA,TRBV7-7,CASSPRPNTGELFF
many,TRBV29-1,CSAGQGNYEQYF
few,TRBV29-1,CSVQQGGVDTQYF
few,TRBV7-3,CASSPGGLAGRAQYF
NA,TRBV4-3,CASSQESSGSRTDTQYF
few,TRBV13,CASSLQLAGYEQYF
few,TRBV5-1,CASSGSGTSGGDTQYF
NA,TRBV6-2/TRBV6-3,CASLAGEETQYF
NA,TRBV20-1,CSAREGGGSIYEQYF
NA,TRBV18,CASSPGWVGQPQHF
many,TRBV6-2/TRBV6-3,CASRTGLLADESTDTQYF
few,TRBV7-2,CASSPGRRTQYF
NA,TRBV11-2,CASSLIRGLAAFF
NA,TRBV4-1,CASSQGPYYGYTF
NA,TRBV20-1,CSASPLAGGRSQETQYF
NA,TRBV20-1,CSAGQGGVSWDLADQPQHF
few,TRBV29-1,CSVVSRRDTIYF
few,TRBV28,CASSLVQADSPLHF
few,TRBV18,CASSPGGRTSYEQYF
NA,TRBV25-1,CASSERLMKNTEAFF
NA,TRBV4-1,CASSQLGRREQYF
NA,TRBV29-1,CSVGGGRATYEQYF
many,TRBV27,CASSLSTSGAPYF
few,TRBV5-1,CASSLLAGGPDEQFF
NA,TRBV4-1,CASSQLTGNLGELFF
many,TRBV4-1,CASSLTGGETQYF
NA,TRBV20-1,CSARDQISNQPQHF
few,TRBV9,CASSVGPAQRYNEQFF
few,TRBV7-2,CASSLPGQETQYF
few,TRBV12-3/TRBV12-4,CASREGVNGYTF
NA,TRBV29-1,CSVNRQETQYF
NA,TRBV27,CASYRRNYGYTF
few,TRBV29-1,CSYSDRGMRNGYTF
NA,TRBV28,CASKGGQFNPGNTIYF
NA,TRBV4-1,CASSQELYSNQPQHF
NA,TRBV9,CASSPRAGGTDTQYF
NA,TRBV4-1,CASSPQLRDTQYF
NA,TRBV12-3/TRBV12-4,CASTPGTGHNEQFF
few,TRBV29-1,CSVDFRGTGELFF
NA,TRBV2,CASSEAEGWQPQHF
NA,TRBV6-2/TRBV6-3,CASSSSWTSGRGSDTQYF
few,TRBV30,CAWSLLAGWEQFF
NA,TRBV7-2,CASSLVGGGLADTQYF
NA,TRBV27,CASSFSSTGGVSPLHF
few,TRBV2,CASRGGSSNNEQFF
NA,TRBV30,CAWSSRNYGYTF
NA,TRBV4-3,CASSQAARGEKLFF